This TCR beta chain was captured in a study of neoadjuvant anti-PD-1 for oral cavity cancer. PBMC libraries mostly used around 0.5 ug of input genomic DNA, with six replicates per sample. Generated by immunoSEQ multiplex PCR, the TCRdb table keeps only in-frame clones and is missing some. The table has some 14,000 clones, roughly 70% seen once. Whole-study results and caveats: With three patients per group, TCR findings need larger cohorts.

Details on this clone: The target antigen is unknown.

The CDR3 has 16 residues. Looked up from germline, CDR1 is SGHRS and CDR2 is YFSETQ. The ends were cut back, 2 bases at V and 2 bases at J, with 16 bases in the middle. Time point indicated: after neoadjuvant nivolumab, at surgical resection. The patients had HPV-negative, locally advanced oral cavity squamous cell carcinoma. PBMCs were not maintained or expanded in culture before analysis. The origin of this receptor is a person between 35 and 79 years old with oral cavity squamous cell carcinoma. This chain joins TRBV5-1 and TRBJ2-5; unclear D gene. The specimen comprised PBMCs, sampled after nivolumab (anti-PD-1) treatment. This CDR3 reads CASSLIGSAQQETQYF. The CDR3 DNA reads TGCGCCAGCAGCTTAATTGGTTCGGCTCAGCAAGAGACCCAGTACTTC. Based on the CDR3 plus reference TRBV5-1 and TRBJ2-5, the full variable domain is KAGVTQTPRYLIKTRGQQVTLSCSPISGHRSVSWYQQTPGQGLQFLFEYFSETQRNKGNFPGRFSGRQFSNSRSEMNVSTLELGDSALYLCASSLIGSAQQETQYFGPGTRLLVL.